This TCR beta chain came from a study of T cell responses to AZD1222 COVID-19 vaccine. Trimming took 0 bases from V and 6 from J, leaving 10 bases between them. This CDR3 contains 14 residues. CDR1 and CDR2 (germline): SGHKS, YYEKEE (reference sequence). This table comes from immunoSEQ multiplex PCR, and its TCRdb copy is limited to in-frame clones, with some not included. The sample lists 86,000 or so clones, 86% occurring once. This material consisted of peripheral blood, taken 28 days after the second AZD1222 dose. This TCR was sampled from an adult who received the AZD1222 COVID-19 vaccine. V and J are TRBV5-5 and TRBJ2-4; either TRBD1 or TRBD2 may fit D (5 bases each). CDR3 coding DNA: TGTGCCAGCAGCTTGGAGGCCGGGGCAAACATTCAGTACTTC. Its translation: CASSLEAGANIQYF.